Presented here are 4 T cell receptor beta chains from one specimen sequenced in a study of immune heterogeneity within non-small cell lung tumors. The template for each sample was approximately 600 ng of genomic DNA, which had been extracted from bulk tumor tissue. Several biopsies per primary tumor, spaced far apart, were taken during surgery. Those enrolled were patients newly diagnosed with untreated non-small cell lung cancer and undergoing curative surgery. TCR beta CDR3 amplification used multiplex PCR with 32 V and 13 J primers. TCRdb re-called the multiplex PCR reads with MiXCR, one entry per CDR3 protein. The table has roughly 10,000 distinct CDR3 sequences, around a quarter seen once. The sample comprised lung tumor tissue. The source of these receptors is a woman in her 50s with non-small cell lung cancer.

With regard to this clonotype: Being one base from a much bigger clone, this may be a read error. The chain links TRBV19 to TRBJ1-6; TRBD1 matches at 7 bases. CDR1 and CDR2 (germline): LNHDA, SQIVND (reference sequence). This CDR3 is 15 amino acids long. CDR3 loop: CASSRLDREGSPLYF. The CDR3 DNA reads as TGTGCCAGTAGCCGGCTAGACAGGGAGGGATCACCCCTCTACTTT.

This clonotype was detected many times. CDR3 DNA: TGTGCCAGCACCCGGGGGCGGGGGGTGCAGCCCCAGCATTTT. It codes for CASTRGRGVQPQHF. The J gene is TRBJ1-5, the V gene TRBV28; the D gene is possibly TRBD1 (6 bases). Per the germline V gene, CDR1 is MDHEN and CDR2 is SYDVKM. V dropped 7 bases and J dropped 7 bases, with 17 bases sitting between them. The CDR3 spans 14 residues. The full variable domain, its missing parts supplied by reference TRBV28 and TRBJ1-5, is DVKVTQSSRYLVKRTGEKVFLECVQDMDHENMFWYRQDPGLGLRLIYFSYDVKMKEKGDIPEGYSVSREKKERFSLILESASTNQTSMYLCASTRGRGVQPQHFGDGTRLSIL.

V and J are TRBV7-2 and TRBJ2-3; no clear D gene. V lost 1 base to trimming and J lost 2 bases, with 7 bases between them. CDR3 length: 14 residues. Per germline, CDR1 SGHTA and CDR2 FQGNSA. The DNA for the CDR3 is TGTGCCAGCAGCTTAGAGGATACCACAGATACGCAGTATTTT. Protein product: CASSLEDTTDTQYF.

This clonotype is classed as medium-sized. The rearrangement joins TRBV20-1 to TRBJ1-1; D is undetermined. The V gene's germline CDR1 is DFQATT and CDR2 SNEGSKA (reference sequence). V lost 2 bases and J lost 1, with 11 bases in between. The CDR3 extends over 14 amino acids. Here the CDR3 reads CSARSLWGNTEAFF. DNA of the CDR3: TGCAGTGCTAGATCTTTGTGGGGGAACACTGAAGCTTTCTTT.